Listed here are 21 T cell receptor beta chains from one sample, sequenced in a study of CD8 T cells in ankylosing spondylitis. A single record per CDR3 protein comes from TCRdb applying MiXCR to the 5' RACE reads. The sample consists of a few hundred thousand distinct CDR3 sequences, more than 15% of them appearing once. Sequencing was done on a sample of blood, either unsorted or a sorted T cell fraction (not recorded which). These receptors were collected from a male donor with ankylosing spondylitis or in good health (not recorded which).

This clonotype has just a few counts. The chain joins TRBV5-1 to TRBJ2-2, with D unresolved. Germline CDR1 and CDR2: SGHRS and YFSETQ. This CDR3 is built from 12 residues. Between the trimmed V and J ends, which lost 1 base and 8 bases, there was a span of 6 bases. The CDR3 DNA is TGCGCCAGCAGCTTGATGGTTGGGGAGCTGTTTTTT. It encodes CASSLMVGELFF.

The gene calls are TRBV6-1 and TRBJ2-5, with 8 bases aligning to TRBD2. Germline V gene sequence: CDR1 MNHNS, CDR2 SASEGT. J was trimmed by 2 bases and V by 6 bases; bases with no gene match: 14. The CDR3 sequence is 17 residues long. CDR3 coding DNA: TGTGCCAGCAGCCCCTCCGTAGTAGCGGGGAAACAAGAGACCCAGTACTTC. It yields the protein CASSPSVVAGKQETQYF.

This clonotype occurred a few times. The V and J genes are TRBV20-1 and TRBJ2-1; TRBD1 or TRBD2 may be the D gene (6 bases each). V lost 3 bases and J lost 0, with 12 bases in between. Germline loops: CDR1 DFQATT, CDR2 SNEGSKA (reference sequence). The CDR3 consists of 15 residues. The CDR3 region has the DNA TGCAGTGCTAGGTGGGGGGCTTCCTCCTACAATGAGCAGTTCTTC. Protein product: CSARWGASSYNEQFF.

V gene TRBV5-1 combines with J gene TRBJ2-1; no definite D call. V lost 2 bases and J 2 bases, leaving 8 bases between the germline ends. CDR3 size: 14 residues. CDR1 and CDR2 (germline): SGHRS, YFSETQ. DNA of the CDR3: TGCGCCAGCAGCTTTGCGGATACCTACAATGAGCAGTTCTTC. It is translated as CASSFADTYNEQFF.

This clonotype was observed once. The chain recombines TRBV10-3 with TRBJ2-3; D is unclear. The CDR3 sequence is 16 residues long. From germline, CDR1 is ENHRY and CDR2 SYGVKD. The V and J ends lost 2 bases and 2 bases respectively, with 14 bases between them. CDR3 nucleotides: TGTGCCATCAGTGAGGACGAGACTGAACTCACAGATACGCAGTATTTT. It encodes CAISEDETELTDTQYF.

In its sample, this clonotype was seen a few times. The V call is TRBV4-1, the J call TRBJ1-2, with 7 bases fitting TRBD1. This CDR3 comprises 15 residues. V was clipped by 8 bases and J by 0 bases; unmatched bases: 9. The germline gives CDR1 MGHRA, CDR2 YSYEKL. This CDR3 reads CASFGQAEANYGYTF. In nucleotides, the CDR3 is TGCGCCAGCTTTGGACAGGCGGAAGCTAACTATGGCTACACCTTC.

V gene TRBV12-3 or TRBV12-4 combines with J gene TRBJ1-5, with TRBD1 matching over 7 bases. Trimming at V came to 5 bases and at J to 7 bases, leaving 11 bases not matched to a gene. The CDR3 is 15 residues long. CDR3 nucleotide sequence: TGTGCCAGCAGTCCTCGACAGGGAGCCGGGCAGCCCCAGCATTTT. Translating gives CASSPRQGAGQPQHF.

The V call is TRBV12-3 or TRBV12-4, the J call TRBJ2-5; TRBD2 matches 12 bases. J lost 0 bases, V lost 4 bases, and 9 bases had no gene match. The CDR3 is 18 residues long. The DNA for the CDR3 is TGTGCCAGCAGTTACCGGACTAGCGGGGACCCTTACCAAGAGACCCAGTACTTC. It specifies CASSYRTSGDPYQETQYF.

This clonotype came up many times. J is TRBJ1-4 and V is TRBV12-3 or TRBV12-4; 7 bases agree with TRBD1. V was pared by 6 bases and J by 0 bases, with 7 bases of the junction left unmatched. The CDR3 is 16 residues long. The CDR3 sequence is CASSEAQGATNEKLFF. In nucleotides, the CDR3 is TGTGCCAGCAGCGAGGCCCAGGGGGCAACTAATGAAAAACTGTTTTTT.

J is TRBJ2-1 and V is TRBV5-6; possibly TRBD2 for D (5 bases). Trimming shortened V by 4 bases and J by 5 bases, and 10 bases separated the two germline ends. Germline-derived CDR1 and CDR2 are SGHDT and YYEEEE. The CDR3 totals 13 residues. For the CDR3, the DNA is TGTGCCAGCAGCCCAGGCGGGCACAATGAGCAGTTCTTC. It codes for CASSPGGHNEQFF. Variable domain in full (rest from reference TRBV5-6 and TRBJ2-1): DAGVTQSPTHLIKTRGQQVTLRCSPKSGHDTVSWYQQALGQGPQFIFQYYEEEERQRGNFPDRFSGHQFPNYSSELNVNALLLGDSALYLCASSPGGHNEQFFGPGTRLTVL.

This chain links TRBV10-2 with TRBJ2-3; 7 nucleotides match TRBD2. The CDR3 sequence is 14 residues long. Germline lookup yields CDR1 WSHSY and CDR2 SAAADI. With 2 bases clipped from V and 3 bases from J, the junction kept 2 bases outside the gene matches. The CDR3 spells CASSEGLVTDTQYF. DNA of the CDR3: TGCGCCAGCAGTGAGGGACTAGTAACAGATACGCAGTATTTT.

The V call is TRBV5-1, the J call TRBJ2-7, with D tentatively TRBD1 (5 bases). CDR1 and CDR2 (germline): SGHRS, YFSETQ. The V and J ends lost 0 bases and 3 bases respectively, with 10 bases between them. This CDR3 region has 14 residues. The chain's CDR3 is CASSLAGHGYEQYF. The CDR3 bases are TGCGCCAGCAGCTTGGCCGGACATGGCTACGAGCAGTACTTC.

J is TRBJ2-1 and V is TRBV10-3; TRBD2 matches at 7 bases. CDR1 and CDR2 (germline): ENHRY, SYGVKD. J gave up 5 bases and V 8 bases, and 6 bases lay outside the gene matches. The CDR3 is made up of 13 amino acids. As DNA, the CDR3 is TGTGCCATCGCGCTAGCGGAAAACAATGAGCAGTTCTTC. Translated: CAIALAENNEQFF.

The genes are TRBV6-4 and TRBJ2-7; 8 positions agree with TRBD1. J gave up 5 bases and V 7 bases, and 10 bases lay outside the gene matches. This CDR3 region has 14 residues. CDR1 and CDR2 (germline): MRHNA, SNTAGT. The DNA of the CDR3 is TGTGCCAGCATCCTAAGTCAGGGGGCCGACGAGCAGTACTTC. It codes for CASILSQGADEQYF.

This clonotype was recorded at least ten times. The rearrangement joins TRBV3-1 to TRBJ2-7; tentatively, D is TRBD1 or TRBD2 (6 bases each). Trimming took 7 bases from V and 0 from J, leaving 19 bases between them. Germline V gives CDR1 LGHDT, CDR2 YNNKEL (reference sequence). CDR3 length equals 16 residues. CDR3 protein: CASNPGGGGGSYEQYF. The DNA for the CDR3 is TGTGCCAGCAACCCGGGCGGAGGAGGGGGCTCCTACGAGCAGTACTTC.

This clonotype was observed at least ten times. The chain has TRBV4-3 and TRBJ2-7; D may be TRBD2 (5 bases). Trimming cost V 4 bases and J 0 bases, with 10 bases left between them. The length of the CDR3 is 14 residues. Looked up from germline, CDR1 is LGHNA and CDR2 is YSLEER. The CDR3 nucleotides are TGCGCCAGCAGCCTAGCGTCGAGCTCCTACGAGCAGTACTTC. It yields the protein CASSLASSSYEQYF.

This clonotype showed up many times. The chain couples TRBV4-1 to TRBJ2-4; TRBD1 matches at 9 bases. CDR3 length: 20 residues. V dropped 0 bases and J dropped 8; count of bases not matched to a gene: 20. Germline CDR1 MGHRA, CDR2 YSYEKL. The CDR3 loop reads CASSQDMSFGFWDREDIQYF. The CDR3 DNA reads TGCGCCAGCAGCCAAGATATGTCCTTTGGGTTCTGGGACAGGGAAGACATTCAGTACTTC.

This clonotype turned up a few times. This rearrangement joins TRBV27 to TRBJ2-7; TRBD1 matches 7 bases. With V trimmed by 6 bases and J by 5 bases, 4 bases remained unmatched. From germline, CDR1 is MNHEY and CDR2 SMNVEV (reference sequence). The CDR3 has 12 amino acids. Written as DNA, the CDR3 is TGTGCCAGCAGCTACACAGGGGACGAGCAGTACTTC. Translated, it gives CASSYTGDEQYF.

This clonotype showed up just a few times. CDR3 sequence: CASVRGGYNEQFF. As DNA, the CDR3 is TGTGCCAGCGTCAGGGGAGGTTACAATGAGCAGTTCTTC. The rearrangement links TRBV11-2 to TRBJ2-1; either TRBD1 or TRBD2 may fit D (6 bases each). CDR1 SGHAT and CDR2 FQNNGV come from the germline V gene. Between the trimmed V and J ends, which lost 8 bases and 4 bases, there was a span of 12 bases. CDR3 length equals 13 residues.

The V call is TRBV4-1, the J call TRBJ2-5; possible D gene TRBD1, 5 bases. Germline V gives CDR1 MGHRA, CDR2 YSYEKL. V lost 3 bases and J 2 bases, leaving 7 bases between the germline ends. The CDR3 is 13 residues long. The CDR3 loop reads CASSHRQQETQYF. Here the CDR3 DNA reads TGCGCCAGCAGCCACAGACAGCAAGAGACCCAGTACTTC.

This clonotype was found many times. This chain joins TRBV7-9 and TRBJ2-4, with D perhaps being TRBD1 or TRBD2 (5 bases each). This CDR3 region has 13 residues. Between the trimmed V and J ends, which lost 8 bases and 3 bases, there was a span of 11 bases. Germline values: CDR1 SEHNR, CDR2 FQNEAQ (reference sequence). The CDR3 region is CASAGTVKNIQYF. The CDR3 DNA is TGTGCCAGCGCCGGGACGGTCAAAAACATTCAGTACTTC.